The 32 T cell receptor beta chains in this list originate from one sample, sequenced in a study of shared T cell receptors in the human thymus (dated by TCRdb to the early 2020s). The library relied on the immunoSEQ multiplex PCR assay. TCRdb took this table from immuneACCESS and kept in-frame rearrangements with V and J called. Such tables lack part of the clones; where checked against another copy, unresolved V genes explain under half of the gap, and the rest is unexplained. The sample table contains more than 300,000 clones; only one count was recorded for roughly 94% of them. The ten largest make up approximately 0.02% of the sample. Source material: thymocytes. Source of these receptors: a human donor.

The chain is built from TRBV9 and TRBJ2-7, with 9 bases lining up with TRBD2. There are 18 residues in the CDR3. The germline CDR1 and CDR2 sequences are SGDLS and YYNGEE. With 2 bases clipped from V and 6 bases from J, the junction kept 18 bases outside the gene matches. CDR3 in DNA: TGTGCCAGCAGCGTCACCCCATTTTGGGGACTAGCTGGGATCGAGCAGTACTTC. Translated, it gives CASSVTPFWGLAGIEQYF.

This clone appeared once. The chain joins TRBV25-1 to TRBJ2-5; TRBD1 aligns across 10 bases. V lost 8 bases, J lost 5 bases, and 11 bases stayed unmatched. Germline V CDR1 and CDR2: MGHDK, SYGVNS. This CDR3 has 15 amino acids. CDR3 in amino acids: CASGPGTGVGETQYF. The DNA for the CDR3 is TGTGCCAGCGGCCCAGGGACAGGGGTAGGGGAGACCCAGTACTTC.

The chain has TRBV7-8 and TRBJ2-7; no clear D. The CDR3 covers 16 residues. CDR1 and CDR2 (germline): SGHVS, FQNEAQ. V lost 5 bases, J lost 0 bases, and 17 bases lay in between. For the CDR3, the DNA is TGTGCCAGCAGCCCCTCCAAGACTGCCAGCTCCTACGAGCAGTACTTC. Translation: CASSPSKTASSYEQYF. The variable domain in full, completed from reference TRBV7-8 and TRBJ2-7, reads GAGVSQSPRYKVAKRGQDVALRCDPISGHVSLFWYQQALGQGPEFLTYFQNEAQLDKSGLPSDRFFAERPEGSVSTLKIQRTQQEDSAVYLCASSPSKTASSYEQYFGPGTRLTVT.

This chain links TRBV7-8 with TRBJ2-1; 8 nucleotides align to TRBD2. The germline V gene encodes CDR1 SGHVS and CDR2 FQNEAQ. The CDR3 runs to 17 residues. The V segment lost 4 bases and the J segment 1 base; nucleotides outside the gene matches: 9. DNA for the CDR3: TGTGCCAGCAGCTGGGGCATAGCGGGAAGGTCCTACAATGAGCAGTTCTTC. Its translation is CASSWGIAGRSYNEQFF.

The V gene is TRBV5-7, the J gene TRBJ1-3; D might be TRBD1 (5 bases). TRBV5-7 belongs to the ORF category, with a function that is uncertain. The length of the CDR3 is 16 residues. The germline V and J ends were trimmed by 3 bases and 0 bases, with 13 bases remaining between them. The chain's CDR3 is CASSCGGLSSGNTIYF. For the CDR3, the DNA is TGTGCCAGCAGCTGCGGGGGACTTTCCTCTGGAAACACCATATATTTT.

This chain connects TRBV5-4 to TRBJ2-7; tentatively, D is TRBD1 (6 bases). CDR1 and CDR2 (germline): SGHNT, YYREEE (reference sequence). The V end lost 2 bases, the J end lost 2 bases, and 11 bases lay between the germline ends. The CDR3 extends over 14 amino acids. Here the CDR3 DNA reads TGTGCCAGCAGCTTCAACAGGGCTCCCTACGAGCAGTACTTC. Translating it yields CASSFNRAPYEQYF.

The rearrangement links TRBV7-8 to TRBJ2-3; D is perhaps TRBD2 (6 bases). This CDR3 spans 15 amino acids. Germline CDR1 reads SGHVS; CDR2 reads FQNEAQ. V was pared by 5 bases and J by 5 bases, with 17 bases between. CDR3 sequence reads: CASSIGRREIDTQYF. CDR3 bases: TGTGCCAGCAGCATAGGGAGGCGGGAAATAGATACGCAGTATTTT.

The chain joins TRBV4-1 to TRBJ2-5; 7 nucleotides agree with TRBD2. CDR1 MGHRA and CDR2 YSYEKL come from the germline V gene. Trimming at V came to 5 bases and at J to 1 base, leaving 4 bases not matched to a gene. CDR3 length: 14 residues. As DNA, the CDR3 is TGCGCCAGCAGCTCTCTAGCGGCCCAAGAGACCCAGTACTTC. As protein: CASSSLAAQETQYF.

The V gene is TRBV18, the J gene TRBJ2-7, with D perhaps given as TRBD1 or TRBD2 (5 bases each). The CDR3 spans 13 residues. The germline V gene encodes CDR1 KGHSH and CDR2 LQKENI. Trimming took off 2 bases at V and 2 bases at J, with 7 bases between the two ends. The CDR3 reads CASSPGGPYEQYF. The CDR3, as DNA: TGTGCCAGCTCACCAGGGGGTCCCTACGAGCAGTACTTC.

The CDR3 DNA sequence: TGTGCCAGCAGCCTACCCGGGACTAGCGGGCCCTTTGCCCCACCCAATGAGCAGTTCTTC. Protein product: CASSLPGTSGPFAPPNEQFF. This chain uses TRBV14 with TRBJ2-1, with 12 bases matching TRBD2. Losses at the gene ends were 4 bases for V and 6 bases for J; bases not matched to a gene: 19. Germline CDR1 reads SGHDN; CDR2 reads FVKESK. The CDR3 is 20 amino acids.

The chain has TRBV18 and TRBJ1-2; TRBD1 aligns across 10 bases. This CDR3 is 15 amino acids long. Germline V gene sequence: CDR1 KGHSH, CDR2 LQKENI. Unmatched junction bases numbered 7, after V lost 3 bases and J lost 6 bases. CDR3 sequence reads: CASSPGQGESDGYTF. The CDR3, as DNA: TGTGCCAGCTCACCTGGACAGGGGGAATCTGATGGCTACACCTTC.

Of note for this clone: Other DNA sequences in this specimen translate into the identical CDR3. CDR3 loop: CASSLGSASYNEQFF. The CDR3 nucleotides read TGTGCCAGCAGCTTGGGGTCTGCCTCCTACAATGAGCAGTTCTTC. The chain has TRBV5-4 and TRBJ2-1, with D hard to call. Germline values: CDR1 SGHNT, CDR2 YYREEE (reference sequence). There are 15 residues in the CDR3. V was pared by 0 bases and J by 0 bases, with 7 bases between. Full variable domain (remainder filled in from reference TRBV5-4 and TRBJ2-1): ETGVTQSPTHLIKTRGQQVTLRCSSQSGHNTVSWYQQALGQGPQFIFQYYREEENGRGNFPPRFSGLQFPNYSSELNVNALELDDSALYLCASSLGSASYNEQFFGPGTRLTVL.

The chain is built from TRBV5-4 and TRBJ2-5, with 10 bases that match TRBD1. The CDR3 is 18 residues long. The junction had 15 bases not matched to a gene; V was cut back by 5 bases and J by 2 bases. Germline CDR1 SGHNT, CDR2 YYREEE (reference sequence). This CDR3 is CASSIPGQGLWRQETQYF. Written as DNA, the CDR3 is TGTGCCAGCAGTATACCGGGACAGGGGTTATGGAGGCAAGAGACCCAGTACTTC.

The CDR3 region has the DNA TGTGCCAGCAGCCTCGGGACAGGGAGGAATCAGCCCCAGCATTTT. It encodes CASSLGTGRNQPQHF. The rearrangement joins TRBV5-4 to TRBJ1-5, with 9 bases matching TRBD1. With V trimmed by 4 bases and J by 4 bases, 6 bases remained unmatched. Per the germline V gene, CDR1 is SGHNT and CDR2 is YYREEE (reference sequence). The CDR3 has 15 residues.

This chain uses TRBV13 with TRBJ2-5, with TRBD2 matching 9 bases. Trimming removed 2 bases from V and 2 bases from J; junction bases left unmatched: 3. There are 15 residues in the CDR3. The V gene's germline CDR1 is PRHDT and CDR2 FYEKMQ (reference sequence). CDR3 DNA: TGTGCCAGCAGCTTACGGCTAGCGGGGCAAGAGACCCAGTACTTC. Its translation is CASSLRLAGQETQYF.

V is TRBV7-2 and J is TRBJ2-5; D ambiguous. V was clipped by 5 bases and J by 4 bases, with 8 bases between them. The germline V gene has CDR1 SGHTA and CDR2 FQGNSA. The CDR3 length is 12 residues. In DNA, the CDR3 is TGTGCCAGCAGCCCCCCCATAGAGACCCAGTACTTC. Protein sequence: CASSPPIETQYF.

The V call is TRBV28, the J call TRBJ1-2; 9 nucleotides agree with TRBD1. The V gene's germline CDR1 is MDHEN and CDR2 SYDVKM. V was clipped by 6 bases and J by 5 bases; unmatched bases: 19. The CDR3 is made up of 18 amino acids. In DNA form, the CDR3 reads TGTGCCAGCAGAGCGCCCAGCCCTGGGACAGGGTTTAGGTATGGCTACACCTTC. Its translation: CASRAPSPGTGFRYGYTF.

J is TRBJ2-1 and V is TRBV5-1; D is ambiguous. The germline V gene has CDR1 SGHRS and CDR2 YFSETQ. The CDR3 totals 18 residues. V was clipped by 0 bases and J by 0 bases, with 16 bases between them. DNA of the CDR3: TGCGCCAGCAGCTTGGCCCTTAGGCACCCGAGCTCCTACAATGAGCAGTTCTTC. It yields the protein CASSLALRHPSSYNEQFF.

Only one count was recorded for this clone. This chain uses TRBV13 with TRBJ2-7; D is perhaps TRBD1 or TRBD2 (5 bases each). This CDR3 has 15 residues. Trimming pared 7 bases from V and 0 bases from J, leaving 16 bases between. CDR1 and CDR2 (germline): PRHDT, FYEKMQ (reference sequence). The CDR3 DNA reads as TGTGCCAGCACCCTACGGGGCTCCCACTCCTACGAGCAGTACTTC. Translation: CASTLRGSHSYEQYF.

The J gene is TRBJ2-3, the V gene TRBV9, with 8 bases fitting TRBD2. The germline CDR1 and CDR2 sequences are SGDLS and YYNGEE. Trimming took 1 base from V and 0 from J; bases not matched to a gene: 4. This CDR3 region has 16 residues. DNA for the CDR3: TGTGCCAGCAGCGTAAGGAGCGGGAGAAGCACAGATACGCAGTATTTT. Protein sequence: CASSVRSGRSTDTQYF.

This chain uses TRBV7-2 with TRBJ2-3; 15 bases match TRBD2. The germline CDR1 and CDR2 sequences are SGHTA and FQGNSA. Unmatched junction bases numbered 4, after V lost 1 base and J lost 5 bases. This CDR3 contains 17 residues. The CDR3, as DNA: TGTGCCAGCAGCTTAGGGTCGGGACTAGCGGGAGGAGATACGCAGTATTTT. It yields the protein CASSLGSGLAGGDTQYF.

This sequence joins TRBV29-1 and TRBJ1-2, with a tentative D call TRBD1 (5 bases). This CDR3 has 16 residues. Trimming cost V 2 bases and J 1 base, with 17 bases left between them. The germline V gene has CDR1 SQVTM and CDR2 ANQGSEA. CDR3 protein: CSVEREDNGLNYGYTF. The CDR3 DNA reads as TGCAGCGTTGAAAGGGAGGACAATGGGCTTAACTATGGCTACACCTTC.

This clone was observed once. The genes are TRBV15 and TRBJ1-2, with 7 bases identical to TRBD1. The CDR3 sequence is 12 residues long. V was pared by 1 base and J by 8 bases, with 1 base of the junction left unmatched. Germline values: CDR1 LNHNV, CDR2 YYDKDF (reference sequence). The CDR3 here is CATSRAGGGYTF. CDR3 sequence (DNA): TGTGCCACCAGCAGAGCAGGGGGAGGCTACACCTTC.

The V gene is TRBV7-8, the J gene TRBJ1-4; 10 bases map to TRBD1. The CDR3 totals 15 residues. Trimming at V came to 5 bases and at J to 6 bases, leaving 6 bases not matched to a gene. Germline V gene sequence: CDR1 SGHVS, CDR2 FQNEAQ. CDR3 bases: TGTGCCAGCAGCAGTCCCGGGACAGGGGATGAAAAACTGTTTTTT. This encodes CASSSPGTGDEKLFF.

To note about this clone: The same CDR3 can be traced to other DNA sequences in this sample. The chain carries TRBV18 and TRBJ1-2, with D possibly TRBD1 on 5 matching bases. The CDR3 covers 13 residues. V was shortened by 0 bases and J by 5 bases, with 7 bases between the two germline ends. The germline V gene has CDR1 KGHSH and CDR2 LQKENI. This chain's CDR3 is CASSPPGGYGYTF. The CDR3, as DNA: TGTGCCAGCTCACCACCGGGGGGATATGGCTACACCTTC.

A few counts support this clone. The V gene is TRBV5-1, the J gene TRBJ2-5, with D unresolved. Between the trimmed V and J ends, which lost 1 base and 5 bases, there was a span of 3 bases. Germline CDR1 reads SGHRS; CDR2 reads YFSETQ. This CDR3 contains 11 residues. The CDR3 region is CASSLLETQYF. The CDR3, as DNA: TGCGCCAGCAGCTTGCTGGAGACCCAGTACTTC.

V is TRBV11-2 and J is TRBJ1-2, with 9 nucleotides matching TRBD1. The ends lost 5 bases at V and 8 bases at J; junction bases unmatched: 12. The CDR3 runs to 15 residues. In germline, CDR1 is SGHAT, CDR2 FQNNGV. DNA for the CDR3: TGTGCCAGCAGCGTGCGGACAGGGGTGGTCCGAGGCTACACCTTC. It yields the protein CASSVRTGVVRGYTF.

This chain joins TRBV5-6 and TRBJ2-3; D is undetermined. The CDR3 has 13 amino acids. The V end was cut by 5 bases, the J end by 2 bases, with 9 bases between. Germline V gene lookup returns CDR1 SGHDT and CDR2 YYEEEE. CDR3 loop: CASRYSPTDTQYF. In DNA form, the CDR3 reads TGTGCCAGCAGGTACTCCCCCACAGATACGCAGTATTTT.

As DNA, the CDR3 is TGTGCCAGCAGCTTACGGGGCGGGAGGGCCGCAGATACGCAGTATTTT. Translated: CASSLRGGRAADTQYF. The chain employs TRBV7-2 and TRBJ2-3, with TRBD2 identical over 9 bases. CDR1 SGHTA and CDR2 FQGNSA come from the germline V gene. The CDR3 loop spans 16 amino acids. With 2 bases clipped from V and 4 bases from J, the junction kept 7 bases outside the gene matches.

The chain combines TRBV5-5 with TRBJ1-5; possibly TRBD1 for D (6 bases). This CDR3 has 13 amino acids. Germline V gene lookup returns CDR1 SGHKS and CDR2 YYEKEE (reference sequence). V lost 5 bases and J 1 base, leaving 7 bases between the germline ends. The CDR3 region is CASSTGSNQPQHF. The CDR3 nucleotides read TGTGCCAGCAGTACAGGGAGCAATCAGCCCCAGCATTTT. Full variable domain (missing parts from reference TRBV5-5 and TRBJ1-5): DAGVTQSPTHLIKTRGQQVTLRCSPISGHKSVSWYQQVLGQGPQFIFQYYEKEERGRGNFPDRFSARQFPNYSSELNVNALLLGDSALYLCASSTGSNQPQHFGDGTRLSIL.

The V gene is TRBV7-9, the J gene TRBJ1-6, with D perhaps TRBD1 (5 bases). Trimming pared 6 bases from V and 7 bases from J, leaving 19 bases between. The CDR3 has 16 residues. Germline V gene sequence: CDR1 SEHNR, CDR2 FQNEAQ (reference sequence). CDR3 nucleotides: TGTGCCAGCAGAGGATACCCGACAGATCCGAATTCACCCCTCCACTTT. Translating it yields CASRGYPTDPNSPLHF.

The rearrangement joins TRBV9 to TRBJ2-3, with D perhaps given as TRBD1 or TRBD2 (5 bases each). Trimming removed 0 bases at V and 6 bases at J, with 23 bases between. CDR1 is SGDLS and CDR2 is YYNGEE in the germline V gene. This CDR3 has 18 residues. This CDR3 is CASSVAGEGLKVGDTQYF. Written as DNA, the CDR3 is TGTGCCAGCAGCGTAGCAGGTGAGGGGCTAAAGGTCGGCGATACGCAGTATTTT. The full variable domain, with the rest looked up from reference TRBV9 and TRBJ2-3, is DSGVTQTPKHLITATGQRVTLRCSPRSGDLSVYWYQQSLDQGLQFLIQYYNGEERAKGNILERFSAQQFPDLHSELNLSSLELGDSALYFCASSVAGEGLKVGDTQYFGPGTRLTVL.